Below, 19 T cell receptor beta chains from the same sample are listed, as sequenced in a study of cytomegalovirus exposure and HLA in healthy donors. It was with 60 Vbeta and 13 Jbeta primers that the PCR ran. Method: immunoSEQ multiplex PCR; TCRdb's copy keeps in-frame clones and lacks some. The data hold a few hundred thousand clones, with about nine tenths observed a single time. Specimen: PBMCs. Receptors originate from a girl aged 2 to 10 in good health and CMV-seronegative.

The chain carries TRBV9 and TRBJ2-6; D is ambiguous. The ends were cut back, 0 bases at V and 4 bases at J, with 8 bases in the middle. CDR1 and CDR2 from the germline V gene are SGDLS and YYNGEE. The CDR3 is 15 residues long. CDR3 protein: CASSVAVTGANVLTF. CDR3 nucleotide sequence: TGTGCCAGCAGCGTAGCGGTAACCGGGGCCAACGTCCTGACTTTC.

The rearrangement links TRBV7-2 to TRBJ2-7, with TRBD2 identical over 7 bases. From germline, CDR1 is SGHTA and CDR2 FQGNSA. J lost 0 bases, V lost 3 bases, and 2 bases had no gene match. This CDR3 has 14 residues. CDR3 amino acids: CASSFLAASYEQYF. The CDR3 DNA reads as TGTGCCAGCAGCTTCCTAGCGGCCTCCTACGAGCAGTACTTC.

The chain joins TRBV6-1 to TRBJ2-4; D gene ambiguous. The germline CDR1 and CDR2 sequences are MNHNS and SASEGT. This CDR3 has 15 residues. The V end was cut by 3 bases, the J end by 3 bases, with 12 bases between. Here the CDR3 DNA reads TGTGCCAGCAGTGACCGCCCCGTCGGCAAAAACATTCAGTACTTC. It is translated as CASSDRPVGKNIQYF.

The CDR3 loop reads CASSILTTSGSLEQFF. The DNA of the CDR3 is TGTGCCAGCAGCATCCTCACGACTAGCGGGAGTTTAGAGCAGTTCTTC. The chain joins TRBV7-2 to TRBJ2-1, with 12 nucleotides matching TRBD2. Germline CDR1 and CDR2: SGHTA and FQGNSA. The CDR3 is 16 residues long. With 5 bases clipped from V and 10 bases from J, the junction kept 12 bases outside the gene matches.

The chain uses TRBV19 and TRBJ1-5; 10 nucleotides line up with TRBD1. V dropped 1 base and J dropped 7; count of bases not matched to a gene: 7. CDR1 LNHDA and CDR2 SQIVND come from the germline V gene (reference sequence). The CDR3 consists of 16 residues. This CDR3 is CASSIVMTGGPQPQHF. The CDR3 nucleotides are TGTGCCAGTAGTATAGTCATGACAGGGGGCCCGCAGCCCCAGCATTTT.

A single count supports this clone. This chain links TRBV2 with TRBJ1-6; D gene ambiguous. CDR1 and CDR2 from the germline V gene are SNHLY and FYNNEI. Trimming cost V 5 bases and J 4 bases, with 12 bases left between them. The CDR3 sequence is 15 residues long. The CDR3 region is CASSPDSVYNSPLHF. For the CDR3, the DNA is TGTGCCAGCAGTCCCGACTCCGTTTATAATTCACCCCTCCACTTT.

The CDR3: CASSEDPGLAYFF. The CDR3 DNA follows: TGTGCCAGCAGTGAAGACCCGGGACTAGCGTATTTCTTC. The chain has TRBV2 and TRBJ2-1; 10 positions match TRBD2. V was clipped by 1 base and J by 16 bases; unmatched bases: 7. Germline V CDR1 and CDR2: SNHLY, FYNNEI. CDR3 length equals 13 residues.

A remark on this clone: This sample includes further DNA sequences coding for the same CDR3. The chain joins TRBV28 to TRBJ1-5; no firm D call. The CDR3 is made up of 14 amino acids. Trimming stripped 6 bases from V and 0 bases from J, with 9 bases between. Germline assignment: CDR1 MDHEN and CDR2 SYDVKM. CDR3 in amino acids: CASSLSGSNQPQHF. The CDR3 DNA sequence: TGTGCCAGCAGCCTGTCGGGTAGCAATCAGCCCCAGCATTTT.

The V call is TRBV15, the J call TRBJ2-7, with D unclear. Trimming removed 4 bases at V and 0 bases at J, with 7 bases between. CDR3 length equals 13 residues. Germline V gives CDR1 LNHNV, CDR2 YYDKDF (reference sequence). The CDR3 DNA reads as TGTGCCACCAGCATCCACTCCTCCTACGAGCAGTACTTC. Translated: CATSIHSSYEQYF.

Worth noting for this clone: The sample carries other DNA sequences with the same CDR3. The CDR3 spells CASSSGDSYEQYF. The CDR3 DNA is TGTGCCAGCAGTTCAGGGGACAGCTACGAGCAGTACTTC. This sequence joins TRBV6-5 and TRBJ2-7; 7 bases are a match to TRBD1. Germline CDR1 is MNHEY and CDR2 is SVGAGI. Losses at the gene ends were 4 bases for V and 3 bases for J; bases not matched to a gene: 3. This CDR3 is 13 amino acids long.

This clone occurred a few times. The chain uses TRBV4-2 and TRBJ1-2, with D hard to call. This CDR3 has 15 amino acids. Deletions cut 0 bases from V and 6 bases from J, with 14 bases between. Germline CDR1 and CDR2: LGHNA and YNFKEQ. DNA for the CDR3: TGTGCCAGCAGCCAAGAATCACCGACACCAAATGGCTACACCTTC. This encodes CASSQESPTPNGYTF.

V gene TRBV5-1 combines with J gene TRBJ2-1; 13 bases agree with TRBD2. This CDR3 has 15 amino acids. V dropped 3 bases and J dropped 7; count of bases not matched to a gene: 4. Germline assignment: CDR1 SGHRS and CDR2 YFSETQ. The CDR3 DNA reads as TGCGCCAGCAGCTCCGGACTAGCGGGAGTTAATGAGCAGTTCTTC. Translation gives CASSSGLAGVNEQFF.

This rearrangement joins TRBV6-6 to TRBJ2-7; 9 bases align to TRBD2. CDR3 length equals 14 residues. The V and J ends lost 7 bases and 7 bases, in that order; junction bases with no gene match: 11. CDR1 and CDR2 (germline): MNHNY, SVGAGI (reference sequence). The CDR3 region has the DNA TGTGCCAGCACCCCTAGCGGGGCCTGGGGTGAGCAGTACTTC. The encoded protein is CASTPSGAWGEQYF.

In this sample, this clone turned up once. The V gene is TRBV10-2, the J gene TRBJ2-7; 8 nucleotides agree with TRBD1. The CDR3 extends over 14 amino acids. Germline V lookup: CDR1 WSHSY, CDR2 SAAADI. Trimming at V came to 5 bases and at J to 0 bases, leaving 3 bases not matched to a gene. The CDR3 region is CASSHRGNSYEQYF. For the CDR3, the DNA is TGCGCCAGCAGTCACAGGGGGAACTCCTACGAGCAGTACTTC.

The chain employs TRBV27 and TRBJ2-3, with 11 bases that match TRBD2. The germline V gene encodes CDR1 MNHEY and CDR2 SMNVEV (reference sequence). The CDR3 runs to 17 residues. V was pared by 4 bases and J by 0 bases, with 6 bases of the junction left unmatched. In DNA, the CDR3 is TGTGCCAGCAGTTCCCTGCTAGCGGGGGGAAGCACAGATACGCAGTATTTT. It codes for CASSSLLAGGSTDTQYF.

V gene TRBV6-1 combines with J gene TRBJ1-5, with D maybe TRBD1 (6 bases). V was clipped by 3 bases and J by 3 bases, with 12 bases between them. The germline V gene encodes CDR1 MNHNS and CDR2 SASEGT. The CDR3 contains 15 residues. The CDR3, as DNA: TGTGCCAGCAGTGAGAGACAGGCGATCAATCAGCCCCAGCATTTT. Protein: CASSERQAINQPQHF.

V usage is TRBV5-4 and J usage is TRBJ1-1; the D gene is possibly TRBD1 (5 bases). V was trimmed by 6 bases and J by 0 bases, leaving 6 bases between them. Per the germline V gene, CDR1 is SGHNT and CDR2 is YYREEE (reference sequence). This CDR3 comprises 12 residues. DNA of the CDR3: TGTGCCAGCACAGGGATGAACACTGAAGCTTTCTTT. As protein: CASTGMNTEAFF. Full variable domain (outside the CDR3, taken from reference TRBV5-4 and TRBJ1-1): ETGVTQSPTHLIKTRGQQVTLRCSSQSGHNTVSWYQQALGQGPQFIFQYYREEENGRGNFPPRFSGLQFPNYSSELNVNALELDDSALYLCASTGMNTEAFFGQGTRLTVV.

The V gene is TRBV6-5, the J gene TRBJ2-7, with TRBD1 as a possible D gene (6 bases). CDR1 is MNHEY, CDR2 SVGAGI, per germline. The CDR3 is 13 amino acids. V lost 5 bases and J lost 1, with 9 bases in between. CDR3: CASSQGPSYEQYF. CDR3 DNA sequence: TGTGCCAGCAGTCAGGGGCCTTCCTACGAGCAGTACTTC.

This sequence joins TRBV2 and TRBJ1-5, with D perhaps TRBD1 (6 bases). There are 15 residues in the CDR3. The V gene lost 4 bases and the J gene lost 5 bases, with 15 bases spanning the gap. Germline-derived CDR1 and CDR2 are SNHLY and FYNNEI. This chain's CDR3 is CASSGTGKWDQPQHF. The CDR3 bases are TGTGCCAGCAGTGGCACAGGGAAGTGGGATCAGCCCCAGCATTTT.